This is a list of T cell receptor beta chains from one sample in a study of blood T cell repertoires in COVID-19. Some clones are missing from TCRdb's copy, which holds only in-frame ones; the method was immunoSEQ multiplex PCR. The table lists around 270,000 clones, approximately 86% of them singletons. Sequenced material: peripheral blood. The receptors originated from a man aged 35 to 55 who had recovered from COVID-19. Each CDR3 is given with its conserved first and last residue. A D gene is named only where the DNA matches it firmly. Clone size is not always given. Where it is, it says once, few, many or a class for expanded clones.

TGTGCCAGCAGCTTGGGAGACAGGGGTTCGGCACAGGATACGCAGTATTTT | CASSLGDRGSAQDTQYF | TRBV11-3 | . | TRBD1 | TRBJ2-3
TGTGCCTGGATGAGGTGGCGGGGTTTCTCCTACAATGAGCAGTTCTTC | CAWMRWRGFSYNEQFF | TRBV30 | . | . | TRBJ2-1
TGTGCCAGCAGGGTCGGTCCTAGCACAGATACGCAGTATTTT | CASRVGPSTDTQYF | TRBV7-2 | . | . | TRBJ2-3
TGCGCCAGCAGCCAGGAACAGGGGATCAATTACTATGGCTACACCTTC | CASSQEQGINYYGYTF | TRBV4-1 | once | TRBD1 | TRBJ1-2
TGTGCCAGCAGCTTAGTGGAGCTAGCGGGGAAAAACAAGAGGACCCAGTACTTC | CASSLVELAGKNKRTQYF | TRBV7-8 | . | TRBD2 | TRBJ2-5
TGTGCCAGCATCTCCGGGACAGGGGGCTCGGGAGAGCAGTACTTC | CASISGTGGSGEQYF | TRBV2 | few | TRBD1 | TRBJ2-7
TGTGCCATCAGCGACGAAGTATCGGGATTGGGGTCCTACGAGCAGTACTTC | CAISDEVSGLGSYEQYF | TRBV10-3 | . | . | TRBJ2-7
TGTGCCAGCAGCCAATCATCTCAGCGCGGGGAAGAGACCCAGTACTTC | CASSQSSQRGEETQYF | TRBV16 | . | . | TRBJ2-5
TGTGCCAGCAGCCTTACTAGGGACCAAGAGACCCAGTACTTC | CASSLTRDQETQYF | TRBV13 | . | . | TRBJ2-5
TGCAGCGTCAAAAGGGGACTAGCGGGAGGGCTTTTATCCTACAATGAGCAGTTCTTC | CSVKRGLAGGLLSYNEQFF | TRBV29-1 | once | TRBD2 | TRBJ2-1
TGTGCCAGCAGTTCCAACCAGGGGTACGAGCAGTACTTC | CASSSNQGYEQYF | TRBV6-5 | . | . | TRBJ2-7
TGTGCCAGTAGTATATGGCAGGGGCCCTCTGGAAACACCATATATTTT | CASSIWQGPSGNTIYF | TRBV19 | . | . | TRBJ1-3
TGTGCCAGCAGAAGGGGGCCCTCCGCCGGGGAGACCCAGTACTTC | CASRRGPSAGETQYF | TRBV3-1/TRBV3-2 | . | TRBD1 | TRBJ2-5
TGTGCCAGCTCACCAGTGGCGGGAGGGAGGCAAGAGACCCAGTACTTC | CASSPVAGGRQETQYF | TRBV18 | . | TRBD2 | TRBJ2-5
TGCAGTGCCAGGGTTGTCGGAGAAGCTTTCTTT | CSARVVGEAFF | TRBV20-1 | . | . | TRBJ1-1
TGCAGCGTAGATACTAGCGGTACCTACAATGAGCAGTTCTTC | CSVDTSGTYNEQFF | TRBV29-1 | . | TRBD2 | TRBJ2-1
TGTGCCAGCAGTTTATCGGGGAGGGGTGGGTTAGGAGCTTTCTTT | CASSLSGRGGLGAFF | TRBV27 | few | . | TRBJ1-1
TGTGCCAGCAGCCTGGGACAGGGGAATGGAAACACCATATATTTT | CASSLGQGNGNTIYF | TRBV7-9 | few | TRBD1 | TRBJ1-3
TGCAGCGTCGACAGAGGCTACGAGCAGTACTTC | CSVDRGYEQYF | TRBV29-1 | . | . | TRBJ2-7
TGTGCCAGCAGCTTAAGGCAGGGTAACACCGGGGAGCTGTTTTTT | CASSLRQGNTGELFF | TRBV7-3 | . | . | TRBJ2-2
TGCGCCAGCAGTCCGAACAGGGGGCGCGGTGGGGAGCTGTTTTTT | CASSPNRGRGGELFF | TRBV5-1 | . | TRBD1 | TRBJ2-2
TGTGCCTCACAGCTATTATCCACAGATACGCAGTATTTT | CASQLLSTDTQYF | TRBV27 | . | . | TRBJ2-3
TGTGCCACCAGTGATCCAATTCTCTCTGGACAAACCGAGCAGTACTTC | CATSDPILSGQTEQYF | TRBV24-1 | . | . | TRBJ2-7
TGCAGCGTGGTCGGGGGGGCCTTAGGGAGCACAGATACGCAGTATTTT | CSVVGGALGSTDTQYF | TRBV29-1 | . | TRBD2 | TRBJ2-3
TGTGCCAGCAGCATTTACGTTCTAGCCTACGAGCAGTACTTC | CASSIYVLAYEQYF | TRBV21-1 | . | . | TRBJ2-7
TGTGCCAGCTGGGGCGGCGTCAGCTACAATGAGCAGTTCTTC | CASWGGVSYNEQFF | TRBV6-1 | . | . | TRBJ2-1
TGTGCCAGCAGCTTATACGGGGGGCGAACCTACGAGCAGTACTTC | CASSLYGGRTYEQYF | TRBV7-2 | . | . | TRBJ2-7
TGTGCCAGCCGGGAGATCAATGAAAAACTGTTTTTT | CASREINEKLFF | TRBV12-3/TRBV12-4 | . | . | TRBJ1-4
TGTGCCAGCAGTTTCACTTATGGGACCCAGTACTTC | CASSFTYGTQYF | TRBV27 | . | . | TRBJ2-5
TGTGCCAGCAGCTTACCGGGACTAGCGGGACGGAATGCTGAGCAGTTCTTC | CASSLPGLAGRNAEQFF | TRBV7-2 | . | TRBD2 | TRBJ2-1
TGTGCCAGCAGCGACGACCGGGACAGGGGTGACGAGCAGTACTTC | CASSDDRDRGDEQYF | TRBV7-2 | . | TRBD1 | TRBJ2-7
TGTGCCAGCAGCTTCAAGGGGTGGACAGATACGCAGTATTTT | CASSFKGWTDTQYF | TRBV7-9 | . | . | TRBJ2-3
TGTGCCAGCAGCTTTTTGCAGGGTTTTTCTAACTATGGCTACACCTTC | CASSFLQGFSNYGYTF | TRBV7-8 | . | . | TRBJ1-2
TGCAGCGTTGAAGAATGGGGTACAGGGTCCTACAATGAGCAGTTCTTC | CSVEEWGTGSYNEQFF | TRBV29-1 | . | . | TRBJ2-1
TGTGCCAGCAGCCCGAGCGGGGTAGTCTACGAGCAGTACTTC | CASSPSGVVYEQYF | TRBV7-2 | once | TRBD2 | TRBJ2-7
TGTGCCAGCAGTTTAGGGCAGGGTGGGTCCTACGAGCAGTACTTC | CASSLGQGGSYEQYF | TRBV27 | . | . | TRBJ2-7
TGTGCCAGCAGTATCGGGGACACTGAAGCTTTCTTT | CASSIGDTEAFF | TRBV2 | . | . | TRBJ1-1
TGTGCCAGCAGCTTGGGGCGGGGCACAGGAAACACCATATATTTT | CASSLGRGTGNTIYF | TRBV5-4 | . | . | TRBJ1-3
TGTGCCAGCAGTCGACAGGAGTATCAGCCCCAGCATTTT | CASSRQEYQPQHF | TRBV6-5 | . | . | TRBJ1-5
TGTGCCAGCAGCGTAGGTGGGGGAGGGACTGAAGCTTTCTTT | CASSVGGGGTEAFF | TRBV9 | . | . | TRBJ1-1
TGTGCCAGCAGCTTATCTCCGGGAGGGCCCAACGAGCAGTACTTC | CASSLSPGGPNEQYF | TRBV7-6 | . | TRBD2 | TRBJ2-7
TGTGCCAGCAGTCGCGGGGGGGGAGGTACAAACATTCAGTACTTC | CASSRGGGGTNIQYF | TRBV6-2/TRBV6-3 | . | TRBD2 | TRBJ2-4
TGTGCCAGCAGTCTACTAGCGGGGGGGCAAGGGGAGCTGTTTTTT | CASSLLAGGQGELFF | TRBV2 | . | TRBD2 | TRBJ2-2
TGCAGCGTTCGGACAGGGTCGGACACCGGGGAGCTGTTTTTT | CSVRTGSDTGELFF | TRBV29-1 | . | TRBD1 | TRBJ2-2
TGCGCCAGCAGCCTAACTATCACAGGGGCGGGCTATGGCTACACCTTC | CASSLTITGAGYGYTF | TRBV4-1 | . | TRBD1 | TRBJ1-2
TGCGCCAGCAGCTTGGAACTAGTTTTACCCAATGAGCAGTTCTTC | CASSLELVLPNEQFF | TRBV5-1 | many | . | TRBJ2-1
TGTGCCAGTAGTCGAGAGGGCTCCTACGAGCAGTACTTC | CASSREGSYEQYF | TRBV19 | . | . | TRBJ2-7
TGTGCCAGCAGCGCGCCGGGATCGAGCTCCTACGAGCAGTACTTC | CASSAPGSSSYEQYF | TRBV5-4 | . | . | TRBJ2-7
TGTGCCAGCAGTGAAGCGGCGGGGGCGGGATGGTATGGCTACACCTTC | CASSEAAGAGWYGYTF | TRBV6-1 | . | . | TRBJ1-2
TGTGCCAGTAGTCTCACACAATCTGGGGCCAACGTCCTGACTTTC | CASSLTQSGANVLTF | TRBV19 | . | . | TRBJ2-6
TGTGCCACCAGCAGAGACGATAAAGCGGCGGGTTGGTTCTATGAGCAGTTCTTC | CATSRDDKAAGWFYEQFF | TRBV15 | . | . | TRBJ2-1
TGTGCCAGCAGCCAAGACTCCGGACTAGGTTCCGGGGAGCTGTTTTTT | CASSQDSGLGSGELFF | TRBV4-2 | . | TRBD2 | TRBJ2-2
TGCGCCAGCAGCCAAAGCAGGGTTATTCTCTCTAAGCAGTACTTC | CASSQSRVILSKQYF | TRBV4-3 | . | . | TRBJ2-7
TGTGCCAGCAGTTTAAGGGCGGGGCTAGCGGGGCCAAATGAGCAGTTCTTC | CASSLRAGLAGPNEQFF | TRBV27 | . | TRBD2 | TRBJ2-1
TGCGCCAGCAGCTCGCGTACGTGGGGCGCGGTAGGCTACACCTTC | CASSSRTWGAVGYTF | TRBV4-3 | once | . | TRBJ1-2
TGTGCCTGGAGTGGGACTCGGAATTCACCCCTCCACTTT | CAWSGTRNSPLHF | TRBV30 | few | . | TRBJ1-6
TGTGCCAGCAGCGTAGAAGGACAGGGCCACGAGCAGTACTTC | CASSVEGQGHEQYF | TRBV9 | . | TRBD1 | TRBJ2-7
TGTGCCAGCAGCTGGACAGGGTGGGACATTCAGTACTTC | CASSWTGWDIQYF | TRBV7-3 | . | TRBD1 | TRBJ2-4
TGTGCCAGTAGTGCGGGAGCCGGCCGAGAACAGACCCAGTACTTC | CASSAGAGREQTQYF | TRBV19 | once | TRBD2 | TRBJ2-5